This T cell receptor beta chain comes out of a study of neurological immune-mediated disorders. This clonotype was seen ten or more times. Its antigen is as yet unknown. Notes on the study in general: Across subjects, no CDR3 amino acid sequence appeared in expanded clones of more than one subject, a finding that suggested private repertoires in all groups. Patients with HTLV-1-associated myelopathy had the highest level of TCR clonal expansion, whereas patients with multiple sclerosis had the lowest level, falling beneath the level found in healthy controls.

This CDR3 spans 13 amino acids. Germline CDR1 reads MNHEY; CDR2 reads SMNVEV (reference sequence). Trimming shortened V by 3 bases and J by 6 bases, and 12 bases separated the two germline ends. TCRdb analysed the 5' RACE reads with MiXCR anew, one entry per CDR3 protein. The sample holds 32,000 or so distinct CDR3 sequences, around 10% seen once. The sample comprised PBMCs. This chain links TRBV27 with TRBJ2-7, with D maybe TRBD2 (5 bases). The origin of this receptor is an older woman in good health. CDR3 DNA: TGTGCCAGCAGTTTCAGCGGTGCCCTCGAGCAGTACTTC. Translation gives CASSFSGALEQYF.